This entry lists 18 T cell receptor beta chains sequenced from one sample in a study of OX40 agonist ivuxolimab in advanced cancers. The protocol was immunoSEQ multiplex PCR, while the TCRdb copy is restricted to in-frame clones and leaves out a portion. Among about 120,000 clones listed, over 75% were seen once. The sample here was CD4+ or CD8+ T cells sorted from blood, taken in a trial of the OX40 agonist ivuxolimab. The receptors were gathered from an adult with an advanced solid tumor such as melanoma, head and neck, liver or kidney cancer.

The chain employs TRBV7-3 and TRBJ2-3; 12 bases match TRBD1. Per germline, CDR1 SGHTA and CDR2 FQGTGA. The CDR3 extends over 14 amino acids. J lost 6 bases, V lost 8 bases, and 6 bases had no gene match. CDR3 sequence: CASSGTGGMDTQYF. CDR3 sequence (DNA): TGTGCCAGCTCAGGGACAGGGGGCATGGATACGCAGTATTTT.

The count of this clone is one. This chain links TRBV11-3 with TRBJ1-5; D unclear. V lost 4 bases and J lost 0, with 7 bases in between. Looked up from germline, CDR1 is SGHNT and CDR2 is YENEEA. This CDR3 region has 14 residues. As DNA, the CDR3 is TGTGCCAGCAGCTCGCAGTATAGCAATCAGCCCCAGCATTTT. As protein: CASSSQYSNQPQHF.

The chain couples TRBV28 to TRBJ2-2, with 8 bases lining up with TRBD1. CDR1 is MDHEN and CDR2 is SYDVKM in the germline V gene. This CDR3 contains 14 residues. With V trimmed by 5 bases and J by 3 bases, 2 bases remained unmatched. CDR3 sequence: CASSQGAHTGELFF. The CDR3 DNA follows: TGTGCCAGCAGTCAGGGGGCGCACACCGGGGAGCTGTTTTTT. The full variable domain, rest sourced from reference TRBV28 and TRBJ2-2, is DVKVTQSSRYLVKRTGEKVFLECVQDMDHENMFWYRQDPGLGLRLIYFSYDVKMKEKGDIPEGYSVSREKKERFSLILESASTNQTSMYLCASSQGAHTGELFFGEGSRLTVL.

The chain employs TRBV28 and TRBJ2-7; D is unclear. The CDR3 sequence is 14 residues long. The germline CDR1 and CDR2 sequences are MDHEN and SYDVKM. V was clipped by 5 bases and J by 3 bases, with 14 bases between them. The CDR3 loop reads CASSTQDGNYEQYF. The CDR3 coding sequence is TGTGCCAGCAGTACTCAGGACGGCAACTACGAGCAGTACTTC.

The CDR3 nucleotides read TGTGCCAGCAGCCATGGGAACACTGAAGCTTTCTTT. It codes for CASSHGNTEAFF. The chain recombines TRBV5-5 with TRBJ1-1, with no clear D. V lost 4 bases and J lost 1, with 5 bases in between. Germline values: CDR1 SGHKS, CDR2 YYEKEE (reference sequence). The CDR3 extends over 12 amino acids.

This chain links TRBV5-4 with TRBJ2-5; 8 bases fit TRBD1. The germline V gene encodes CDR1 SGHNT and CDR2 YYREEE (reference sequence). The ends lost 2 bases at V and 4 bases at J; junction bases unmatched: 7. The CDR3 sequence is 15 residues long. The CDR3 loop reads CASSFRTGMGETQYF. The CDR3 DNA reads TGTGCCAGCAGCTTCCGGACAGGGATGGGAGAGACCCAGTACTTC.

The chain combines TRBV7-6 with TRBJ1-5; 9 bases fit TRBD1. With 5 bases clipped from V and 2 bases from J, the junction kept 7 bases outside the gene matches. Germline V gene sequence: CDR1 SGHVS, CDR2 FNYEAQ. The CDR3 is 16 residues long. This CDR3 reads CASSPGQGGGNQPQHF. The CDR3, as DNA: TGTGCCAGCAGCCCGGGACAGGGAGGCGGCAATCAGCCCCAGCATTTT. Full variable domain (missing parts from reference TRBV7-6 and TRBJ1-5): GAGVSQSPRYKVTKRGQDVALRCDPISGHVSLYWYRQALGQGPEFLTYFNYEAQQDKSGLPNDRFSAERPEGSISTLTIQRTEQRDSAMYRCASSPGQGGGNQPQHFGDGTRLSIL.

CDR3 residues: CASSVTVVGVETQYF. DNA of the CDR3: TGTGCCAGCAGCGTTACGGTGGTTGGGGTAGAGACCCAGTACTTC. The V call is TRBV7-2, the J call TRBJ2-5; D unclear. The CDR3 runs to 15 residues. Germline values: CDR1 SGHTA, CDR2 FQGNSA. Trimming removed 5 bases from V and 4 bases from J, with 17 bases in between.

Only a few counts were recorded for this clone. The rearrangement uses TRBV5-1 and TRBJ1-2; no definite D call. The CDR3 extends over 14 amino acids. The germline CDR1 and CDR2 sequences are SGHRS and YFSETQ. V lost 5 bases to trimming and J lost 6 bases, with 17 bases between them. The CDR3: CASRPTEIADGYTF. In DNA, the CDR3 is TGCGCCAGCAGACCTACCGAGATTGCTGATGGCTACACCTTC.

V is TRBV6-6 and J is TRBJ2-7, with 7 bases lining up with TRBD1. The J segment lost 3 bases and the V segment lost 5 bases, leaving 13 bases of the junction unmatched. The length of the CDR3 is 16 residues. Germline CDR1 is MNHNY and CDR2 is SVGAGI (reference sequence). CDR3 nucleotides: TGTGCCAGCAGTCCACTGCGGCACAGGGGATACTACGAGCAGTACTTC. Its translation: CASSPLRHRGYYEQYF.

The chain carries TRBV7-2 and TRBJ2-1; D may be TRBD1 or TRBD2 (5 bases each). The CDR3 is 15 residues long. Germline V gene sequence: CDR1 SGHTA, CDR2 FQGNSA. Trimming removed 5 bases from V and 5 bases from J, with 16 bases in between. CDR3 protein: CASSPPGTQHNEQFF. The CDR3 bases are TGTGCCAGCAGCCCCCCCGGGACCCAGCACAATGAGCAGTTCTTC.

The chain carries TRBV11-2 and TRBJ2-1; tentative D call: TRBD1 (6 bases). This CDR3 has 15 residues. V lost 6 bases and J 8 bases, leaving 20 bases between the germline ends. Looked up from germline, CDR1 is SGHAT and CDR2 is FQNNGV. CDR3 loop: CASRHGQFVVDEQFF. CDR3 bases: TGTGCCAGCAGACACGGACAGTTTGTGGTTGATGAGCAGTTCTTC.

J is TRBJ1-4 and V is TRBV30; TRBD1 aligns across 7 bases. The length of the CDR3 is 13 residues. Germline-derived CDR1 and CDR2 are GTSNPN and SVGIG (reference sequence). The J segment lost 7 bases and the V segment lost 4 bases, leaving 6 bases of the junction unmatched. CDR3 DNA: TGTGCCTGGAACAGGGGTTTGAGTGAAAAACTGTTTTTT. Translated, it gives CAWNRGLSEKLFF.

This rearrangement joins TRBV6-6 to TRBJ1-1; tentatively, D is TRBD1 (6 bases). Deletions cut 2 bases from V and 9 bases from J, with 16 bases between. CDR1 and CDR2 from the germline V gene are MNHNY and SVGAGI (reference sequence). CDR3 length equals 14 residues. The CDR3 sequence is CASSYGGRGSKAFF. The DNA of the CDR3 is TGTGCCAGCAGTTACGGGGGGCGCGGGTCTAAAGCTTTCTTT.

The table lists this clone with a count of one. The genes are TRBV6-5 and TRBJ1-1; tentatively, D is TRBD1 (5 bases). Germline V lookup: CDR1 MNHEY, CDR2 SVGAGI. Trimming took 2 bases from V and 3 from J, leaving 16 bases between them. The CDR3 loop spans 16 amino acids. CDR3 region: CASSYPKTDRYTEAFF. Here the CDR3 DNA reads TGTGCCAGCAGTTACCCAAAAACCGACAGATACACTGAAGCTTTCTTT.

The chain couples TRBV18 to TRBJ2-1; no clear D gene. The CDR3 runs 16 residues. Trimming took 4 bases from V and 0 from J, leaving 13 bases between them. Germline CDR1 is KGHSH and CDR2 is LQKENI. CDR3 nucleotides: TGTGCCAGCTCACTCGCAGTACTTAGCTCCTACAATGAGCAGTTCTTC. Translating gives CASSLAVLSSYNEQFF. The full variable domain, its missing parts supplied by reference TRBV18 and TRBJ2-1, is NAGVMQNPRHLVRRRGQEARLRCSPMKGHSHVYWYRQLPEEGLKFMVYLQKENIIDESGMPKERFSAEFPKEGPSILRIQQVVRGDSAAYFCASSLAVLSSYNEQFFGPGTRLTVL.

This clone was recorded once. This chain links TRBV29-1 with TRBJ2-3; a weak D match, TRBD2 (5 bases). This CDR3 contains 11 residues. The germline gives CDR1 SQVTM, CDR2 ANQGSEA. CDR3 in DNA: TGCAGGGGGAGTATGGGCGATACGCAGTATTTT. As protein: CRGSMGDTQYF.

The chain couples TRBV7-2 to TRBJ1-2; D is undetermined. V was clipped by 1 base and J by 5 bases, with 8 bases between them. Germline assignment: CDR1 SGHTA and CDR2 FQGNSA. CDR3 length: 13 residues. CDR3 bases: TGTGCCAGCAGCTTAGGCTGGGGATATGGCTACACCTTC. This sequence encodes CASSLGWGYGYTF.